The 27 T cell receptor beta chains given below trace back to one sample, sequenced in a study of T cells after yellow fever vaccination (dated by TCRdb to between 2017 and 2020). The sample's treatment or condition label, in plain terms: live attenuated yellow fever vaccine strain. The library was generated by 5' RACE. The sequencing machine was an Illumina NovaSeq 6000. TCRdb itself trimmed the public reads at Q25 with fastp, ran MiXCR and retained productive beta chains. Every distinct CDR3 protein forms one entry, paired with its most common genes and DNA. The sample table contains about 320,000 distinct CDR3 sequences; only one count was recorded for around 4.5% of them. Clones ranked in the top ten supply approximately 20% of the sample. The input for sequencing was PBMCs, taken 15 days after the yellow fever booster vaccination. The receptors shown here come from a man between 18 and 35 years old who received the YFV17D yellow fever vaccine.

This clonotype appeared a few times. The chain couples TRBV12-3 or TRBV12-4 to TRBJ1-4; weak D call: TRBD1 (5 bases). This CDR3 contains 14 residues. Trimming removed 4 bases at V and 7 bases at J, with 13 bases between. Written as DNA, the CDR3 is TGTGCCAGCAGTTCAGGGAGGAGGACTGAAAAACTGTTTTTT. Translating gives CASSSGRRTEKLFF.

This clonotype has only a few counts. The chain carries TRBV7-2 and TRBJ2-1; D is ambiguous. The CDR3 consists of 14 residues. Germline V gene lookup returns CDR1 SGHTA and CDR2 FQGNSA. V lost 0 bases and J lost 6, with 9 bases in between. This chain's CDR3 is CASSLAGSINEQFF. The CDR3 DNA is TGTGCCAGCAGCTTAGCCGGGTCGATCAATGAGCAGTTCTTC. The full variable domain, in which reference TRBV7-2 and TRBJ2-1 provide the parts outside the CDR3, is GAGVSQSPSNKVTEKGKDVELRCDPISGHTALYWYRQSLGQGLEFLIYFQGNSAPDKSGLPSDRFSAERTGGSVSTLTIQRTQQEDSAVYLCASSLAGSINEQFFGPGTRLTVL.

The table lists this clonotype with many counts. V gene TRBV4-3 combines with J gene TRBJ1-2; D might be TRBD1 (6 bases). The V end was cut by 4 bases, the J end by 6 bases, with 24 bases between. The length of the CDR3 is 17 residues. Germline assignment: CDR1 LGHNA and CDR2 YSLEER. The CDR3 sequence is CASSPDSSGDREDGYTF. The CDR3 DNA reads as TGCGCCAGCAGCCCGGACAGTAGTGGGGATAGAGAAGATGGCTACACCTTC.

This clonotype was seen many times. The chain is built from TRBV2 and TRBJ1-2; D uncertain. The V gene's germline CDR1 is SNHLY and CDR2 FYNNEI. Trimming left V 8 bases short and J 7 bases short, with 8 bases between. The CDR3 covers 10 residues. The chain's CDR3 is CASYLSGYTF. As DNA, the CDR3 is TGTGCCAGCTACCTAAGTGGCTACACCTTC.

This clonotype was detected many times. The chain uses TRBV12-3 or TRBV12-4 and TRBJ2-3; the D gene could be TRBD1 or TRBD2 (5 bases each). The length of the CDR3 is 15 residues. Trimming removed 7 bases from V and 6 bases from J, with 20 bases in between. CDR3 loop: CASKTGPSKRDTQYF. DNA of the CDR3: TGTGCCAGCAAAACGGGACCGTCCAAACGCGATACGCAGTATTTT.

The chain employs TRBV6-6 and TRBJ2-5, with D perhaps TRBD2 (5 bases). The germline V and J ends were trimmed by 0 bases and 5 bases, with 16 bases remaining between them. This CDR3 has 16 residues. Germline loops: CDR1 MNHNY, CDR2 SVGAGI (reference sequence). The CDR3 is CASSYSIREGMETQYF. The DNA of the CDR3 is TGTGCCAGCAGTTACTCGATTCGTGAGGGCATGGAGACCCAGTACTTC.

Comment on this clonotype: A junction boundary mismatches the germline segment, possibly from a read error. CDR3 in DNA: TGTGCCAGCAGCCCAACAACAACTGGAGCTTTCTTT. The encoded protein is CASSPTTTGAFF. The chain joins TRBV6-5 to TRBJ1-1, with D unresolved. This CDR3 region has 12 residues. Germline-derived CDR1 and CDR2 are MNHEY and SVGAGI.

Many counts were recorded for this clonotype. The rearrangement links TRBV15 to TRBJ2-3; the match to TRBD2 covers 12 bases. Per the germline V gene, CDR1 is LNHNV and CDR2 is YYDKDF (reference sequence). The V and J ends lost 3 bases and 4 bases, in that order; junction bases with no gene match: 8. The CDR3 runs 17 residues. Written as DNA, the CDR3 is TGTGCCACCAGCAGTGCCCCTAGCGGGGGGGCCGCAGATACGCAGTATTTT. Its protein is CATSSAPSGGAADTQYF.

This clonotype showed up many times. This chain uses TRBV4-3 with TRBJ1-1; D is undetermined. Germline lookup yields CDR1 LGHNA and CDR2 YSLEER. V was cut by 4 bases and J by 9 bases, with 21 bases left in between. The CDR3 is 15 residues long. CDR3 residues: CASSPSSGRASKAFF. The CDR3 nucleotides read TGCGCCAGCAGCCCTAGTTCAGGACGGGCATCTAAAGCTTTCTTT.

As for this clonotype: Given the absence of the conserved phenylalanine or tryptophan at the CDR3 end, a read error is likely. This rearrangement joins TRBV11-2 to TRBJ2-3; D is unclear. The CDR3 is 12 amino acids. CDR1 SGHAT and CDR2 FQNNGV come from the germline V gene. Trimming stripped 2 bases from V and 7 bases from J, with 7 bases between. CDR3 coding DNA: TGTGCCAGCAGCTTACTAGGAAATACGCAGTATATT. This translates into CASSLLGNTQYI.

The chain couples TRBV20-1 to TRBJ2-1; 7 bases are a match to TRBD2. This CDR3 region has 16 residues. V gave up 0 bases and J gave up 2 bases; unmatched junction bases: 7. Germline V CDR1 and CDR2: DFQATT, SNEGSKA (reference sequence). The CDR3 DNA follows: TGCAGTGCTAGAGATCGTGCGGGAGCGACCTACAATGAGCAGTTCTTC. Amino acids: CSARDRAGATYNEQFF.

V and J are TRBV2 and TRBJ2-3, with TRBD2 identical over 12 bases. CDR3 size: 16 residues. V was pared by 5 bases and J by 6 bases, with 9 bases of the junction left unmatched. Germline CDR1 SNHLY, CDR2 FYNNEI. The DNA of the CDR3 is TGTGCCAGCAGTCTTCCTAGCGGGGGGGCCCAGGATACGCAGTATTTT. Translated, it gives CASSLPSGGAQDTQYF.

This clonotype was found many times. The V and J genes are TRBV2 and TRBJ2-2; D is undetermined. This CDR3 is 13 amino acids long. Germline V gene sequence: CDR1 SNHLY, CDR2 FYNNEI. The germline V and J ends were trimmed by 6 bases and 4 bases, with 9 bases remaining between them. The CDR3 region has the DNA TGTGCCAGCAGAAAGGATCCCACCGGGGAGCTGTTTTTT. It yields the protein CASRKDPTGELFF.

This clonotype was recorded at least ten times. The genes are TRBV7-9 and TRBJ2-3; D may be TRBD1 (6 bases). The V gene's germline CDR1 is SEHNR and CDR2 FQNEAQ (reference sequence). V dropped 6 bases and J dropped 10 bases, with 17 bases sitting between them. The CDR3 has 13 residues. This CDR3 is CASRLLTGEAQYF. CDR3 nucleotides: TGTGCCAGCAGGCTCTTGACAGGAGAGGCGCAGTATTTT.

This clonotype showed up many times. The V and J genes are TRBV6-5 and TRBJ1-5, with a weak D call TRBD1 (5 bases). The CDR3 is made up of 15 amino acids. With 0 bases removed from V and 7 bases from J, the gap between germline ends came to 13 bases. Germline V gene lookup returns CDR1 MNHEY and CDR2 SVGAGI. CDR3 bases: TGTGCCAGCAGTTACTCGGGGGACTTGGGGCAGCCCCAGCATTTT. It codes for CASSYSGDLGQPQHF.

V is TRBV12-3 or TRBV12-4 and J is TRBJ1-4, with 10 bases that match TRBD1. This CDR3 contains 14 residues. Unmatched junction bases numbered 3, after V lost 6 bases and J lost 5 bases. CDR3 loop: CASRTDRGNEKLFF. CDR3 DNA sequence: TGTGCCAGCAGAACGGACAGGGGGAATGAAAAACTGTTTTTT.

The CDR3 spells CASGEATGVNEQFF. As DNA, the CDR3 is TGTGCTAGTGGAGAAGCGACAGGGGTTAATGAGCAGTTCTTC. The rearrangement joins TRBV12-5 to TRBJ2-1; 8 bases align to TRBD1. V lost 6 bases, J lost 7 bases, and 8 bases stayed unmatched. From germline, CDR1 is LGHNT and CDR2 FRNRAP. The CDR3 consists of 14 residues.

The V call is TRBV12-3 or TRBV12-4, the J call TRBJ2-5; tentative D call: TRBD2 (7 bases). V was shortened by 6 bases and J by 3 bases, with 23 bases between the two germline ends. CDR3 length equals 17 residues. This chain's CDR3 is CASSNLRGGIGEETQYF. Written as DNA, the CDR3 is TGTGCCAGCAGCAACCTTAGGGGGGGAATCGGGGAAGAGACCCAGTACTTC.

This clonotype has only a few counts. The chain employs TRBV5-6 and TRBJ1-5; D is unresolved. CDR3 length: 14 residues. Germline V gene data show CDR1 as SGHDT and CDR2 as YYEEEE. The V gene lost 1 base and the J gene lost 10 bases, with 15 bases spanning the gap. The CDR3 loop is CASSLRRTLVPQHF. CDR3 sequence (DNA): TGTGCCAGCAGCTTGCGACGGACTTTAGTACCCCAGCATTTT.

This clonotype has more than one count but fewer than ten. The rearrangement links TRBV2 to TRBJ1-1, with D hard to call. There are 14 residues in the CDR3. The V end was cut by 4 bases, the J end by 4 bases, with 13 bases between. Germline CDR1 is SNHLY and CDR2 is FYNNEI. The CDR3 here is CASSVGSPITEAFF. The CDR3 bases are TGTGCCAGCAGTGTGGGCTCTCCGATCACTGAAGCTTTCTTT.

This clonotype appeared many times. The J gene is TRBJ2-3, the V gene TRBV7-3, with D perhaps matching TRBD1 or TRBD2 (5 bases each). Deletions cut 1 base from V and 1 base from J, with 21 bases between. This CDR3 has 19 residues. Germline CDR1 reads SGHTA; CDR2 reads FQGTGA. The CDR3 DNA reads as TGTGCCAGCAGCTTAATCGGGACCTACGCACGCCACGGCACAGATACGCAGTATTTT. It translates to CASSLIGTYARHGTDTQYF.

This clonotype has a count of ten or more. The chain employs TRBV5-1 and TRBJ2-3; D remains unclear. Trimming left V 1 base short and J 5 bases short, with 11 bases between. From germline, CDR1 is SGHRS and CDR2 YFSETQ. This CDR3 is built from 14 residues. This chain's CDR3 is CASSLWSGIDTQYF. The CDR3 DNA follows: TGCGCCAGCAGCTTGTGGTCGGGCATAGATACGCAGTATTTT. The full variable domain, with the rest looked up from reference TRBV5-1 and TRBJ2-3, is KAGVTQTPRYLIKTRGQQVTLSCSPISGHRSVSWYQQTPGQGLQFLFEYFSETQRNKGNFPGRFSGRQFSNSRSEMNVSTLELGDSALYLCASSLWSGIDTQYFGPGTRLTVL.

This clonotype was seen only a few times. This rearrangement joins TRBV24-1 to TRBJ2-1; TRBD1 aligns across 11 bases. After removal of 5 bases from V and 8 bases from J, the junction contained 4 bases not matched to a gene. From germline, CDR1 is KGHDR and CDR2 SFDVKD. The CDR3 consists of 14 residues. The CDR3 DNA is TGTGCCACCAGTGGGACAGGGGGCTTCCATGAGCAGTTCTTC. Protein product: CATSGTGGFHEQFF.

This clonotype was observed at least ten times. This chain joins TRBV15 and TRBJ1-4; D remains ambiguous. The CDR3 contains 16 residues. Trimming shortened V by 1 base and J by 3 bases, and 12 bases separated the two germline ends. Germline-derived CDR1 and CDR2 are LNHNV and YYDKDF (reference sequence). CDR3 in amino acids: CATSRGSADSNEKLFF. The CDR3 bases are TGTGCCACCAGCAGAGGTTCCGCGGACTCTAATGAAAAACTGTTTTTT.

This clonotype appeared a few times. The chain links TRBV10-3 to TRBJ2-7, with D perhaps given as TRBD1 or TRBD2 (5 bases each). This CDR3 region has 15 residues. Germline CDR1 is ENHRY and CDR2 is SYGVKD. V lost 2 bases and J lost 2, with 13 bases in between. The DNA for the CDR3 is TGTGCCATCAGTGAGGAGGGGAAGAGAGCCTACGAGCAGTACTTC. Translated, it gives CAISEEGKRAYEQYF.

The rearrangement uses TRBV18 and TRBJ2-1; 7 bases fit TRBD2. Germline values: CDR1 KGHSH, CDR2 LQKENI. The CDR3 is 15 residues long. Trimming took 2 bases from V and 4 from J; bases not matched to a gene: 5. CDR3 residues: CASSPTTSRYNEQFF. For the CDR3, the DNA is TGTGCCAGCTCACCAACGACTAGCAGATACAATGAGCAGTTCTTC.

This clonotype appeared many times. CDR3 region: CSARDWGGPNNEQFF. The CDR3 bases are TGCAGTGCTAGAGATTGGGGGGGACCAAACAATGAGCAGTTCTTC. The chain links TRBV20-1 to TRBJ2-1, with 7 bases identical to TRBD2. CDR1 is DFQATT, CDR2 SNEGSKA, per germline (reference sequence). The CDR3 runs 15 residues. The trim removed 0 bases at V and 5 bases at J, leaving 7 bases unmatched.